This paragraph covers one T cell receptor beta chain sequence. The data were obtained in a study of blood T cell repertoires in COVID-19. The overall study: In each case, the material was cDNA or gDNA derived from T cells, B-cell-depleted T cells, or PBMCs.

Original methodology: Reference gene primer amplification in the assay estimated nucleated cell counts. Profiled with immunoSEQ multiplex PCR; TCRdb holds only in-frame clones, not every one. From that table come the V and J calls and clone size; the DNA was used to work out D and trimming. The sample lists roughly 400,000 clones, nearly 90% occurring once. The CDR3 extends over 14 amino acids. Unmatched junction bases numbered 7, after V lost 6 bases and J lost 7 bases. Germline CDR1 is LNHDA and CDR2 is SQIVND (reference sequence). The TCR sequence derives from a middle-aged woman with acute COVID-19. Sequences were obtained from PBMCs or T cells enriched from blood (not recorded which). V usage is TRBV19 and J usage is TRBJ1-2; 11 bases fit TRBD1. Here the CDR3 reads CASSTDRGLGGYTF. The CDR3 DNA reads as TGTGCCAGTAGCACGGACAGGGGGCTCGGTGGCTACACCTTC.